Listed below are T cell receptor beta chains from one sample, sequenced in a study of cytomegalovirus exposure and HLA in healthy donors. The method was immunoSEQ multiplex PCR; TCRdb's version includes in-frame clones alone and lacks a portion of them. This sample yields 170,000 or so clones, of which approximately 85% are seen a single time; roughly 5% belongs to the top ten. The sample taken for sequencing was PBMCs. These receptors all stem from a girl between 5 and 17 years old in good health and CMV-seropositive. The CDR3 runs from the conserved cysteine through the conserved F or W. Each record gives: V gene, D gene, clone size, J gene, CDR3 DNA, CDR3 protein. The D gene is left open where the match is weak. Size is omitted from some rows. Given values are once, few, many or a class for expanded clones.

v_call: TRBV9
d_call: NA
clone_size: NA
j_call: TRBJ1-2
cdr3_nt: TGTGCCAGCAGCGCACAGGGAGTCTATGGCTACACCTTC
cdr3_aa: CASSAQGVYGYTF

v_call: TRBV9
d_call: TRBD1
clone_size: NA
j_call: TRBJ2-1
cdr3_nt: TGTGCCAGCAGCACTGGGACAGGCACCTACAATGAGCAGTTCTTC
cdr3_aa: CASSTGTGTYNEQFF

v_call: TRBV29-1
d_call: NA
clone_size: NA
j_call: TRBJ1-1
cdr3_nt: TGCAGCGTGGACCGAGCTGGAGGAACTGAAGCTTTCTTT
cdr3_aa: CSVDRAGGTEAFF

v_call: TRBV4-2
d_call: TRBD2
clone_size: once
j_call: TRBJ2-3
cdr3_nt: TGTGCCAGCAGCCAAGGATCGAGAGCGGGGGGCCCGCAAGTGACAGATACGCAGTATTTT
cdr3_aa: CASSQGSRAGGPQVTDTQYF

v_call: TRBV27
d_call: NA
clone_size: few
j_call: TRBJ2-7
cdr3_nt: TGTGCCAGCAGTCCTTCCCCGGGCGAGCAGTACTTC
cdr3_aa: CASSPSPGEQYF

v_call: TRBV7-2
d_call: NA
clone_size: once
j_call: TRBJ1-2
cdr3_nt: TGTGCCAGCAGCTTAGTAGCTAACTATGGCTACACCTTC
cdr3_aa: CASSLVANYGYTF

v_call: TRBV7-6
d_call: NA
clone_size: once
j_call: TRBJ2-3
cdr3_nt: TGTGCCAGCAGCGCCAGCGGTCGGGTTGATACGCAGTATTTT
cdr3_aa: CASSASGRVDTQYF

v_call: TRBV27
d_call: NA
clone_size: NA
j_call: TRBJ1-1
cdr3_nt: TGTGCCAGCAGTTGGGGAGGAGGGAACACTGAAGCTTTCTTT
cdr3_aa: CASSWGGGNTEAFF

v_call: TRBV9
d_call: TRBD2
clone_size: NA
j_call: TRBJ2-2
cdr3_nt: TGTGCCAGCGGAACCGGGACTAGGGATACCGGGGAGCTGTTTTTT
cdr3_aa: CASGTGTRDTGELFF

v_call: TRBV27
d_call: NA
clone_size: NA
j_call: TRBJ1-2
cdr3_nt: TGTGCCAGCAACCCGATGCGGGGTGGCTATGGCTACACCTTC
cdr3_aa: CASNPMRGGYGYTF

v_call: TRBV13
d_call: NA
clone_size: NA
j_call: TRBJ1-1
cdr3_nt: TGTGCCAGCAGAGTCCGACACCCGAACACTGAAGCTTTCTTT
cdr3_aa: CASRVRHPNTEAFF

v_call: TRBV6-5
d_call: TRBD1
clone_size: NA
j_call: TRBJ1-2
cdr3_nt: TGTGCCAGCAGTTATGGGACAGGGGGCGGGGATTATGGCTACACCTTC
cdr3_aa: CASSYGTGGGDYGYTF

v_call: TRBV7-9
d_call: TRBD1
clone_size: NA
j_call: TRBJ1-1
cdr3_nt: TGTGCCAGCAGCTTAACAGGGGTGGAGACTGAAGCTTTCTTT
cdr3_aa: CASSLTGVETEAFF

v_call: TRBV11-2
d_call: NA
clone_size: NA
j_call: TRBJ1-5
cdr3_nt: TGTGCCAGCAGCTTAGACGGGGGTCAGCCCCAGCATTTT
cdr3_aa: CASSLDGGQPQHF

v_call: TRBV9
d_call: TRBD1
clone_size: NA
j_call: TRBJ1-1
cdr3_nt: TGTGCCAGCAGCGTCAGTACCCGGGACAGGGGCGAGGAAGCTTTCTTT
cdr3_aa: CASSVSTRDRGEEAFF

v_call: TRBV19
d_call: NA
clone_size: NA
j_call: TRBJ1-4
cdr3_nt: TGTGCCAGCTGCACAGGGAGTGGGGTTTGTGAAAAACTGTTTTTT
cdr3_aa: CASCTGSGVCEKLFF

v_call: TRBV2
d_call: NA
clone_size: NA
j_call: TRBJ2-7
cdr3_nt: TGTGCCAGCAGTATTCTTCGGGGGCAGTACTTC
cdr3_aa: CASSILRGQYF

v_call: TRBV6-6
d_call: NA
clone_size: NA
j_call: TRBJ2-1
cdr3_nt: TGTGCCAGCAGTCCCTTTGCAGACTCCTACAATGAGCAGTTCTTC
cdr3_aa: CASSPFADSYNEQFF

v_call: TRBV19
d_call: NA
clone_size: NA
j_call: TRBJ1-4
cdr3_nt: TGTGCCAGTAGAGGATTCCGACCGGAGGATGAAAAACTGTTTTTT
cdr3_aa: CASRGFRPEDEKLFF

v_call: TRBV30
d_call: TRBD1
clone_size: NA
j_call: TRBJ1-1
cdr3_nt: TGTGCCTGGAGTGCATTCCAGGGGGCTGGCACTGAAGCTTTCTTT
cdr3_aa: CAWSAFQGAGTEAFF

v_call: TRBV9
d_call: TRBD1
clone_size: NA
j_call: TRBJ1-1
cdr3_nt: TGTGCCAGCAGCGCCGGGACAGGGGTGAGGGGGATGAACACTGAAGCTTTCTTT
cdr3_aa: CASSAGTGVRGMNTEAFF

v_call: TRBV4-2
d_call: TRBD2
clone_size: NA
j_call: TRBJ2-5
cdr3_nt: TGTGCCAGCAGCCAAGGCTTATGGAGCGGGGGGGAAGAGACCCAGTACTTC
cdr3_aa: CASSQGLWSGGEETQYF

v_call: TRBV10-2
d_call: TRBD1
clone_size: NA
j_call: TRBJ1-1
cdr3_nt: TGCGCCAGCAGCCGGGGACAGGGGGTAACTGAAGCTTTCTTT
cdr3_aa: CASSRGQGVTEAFF

v_call: TRBV6-5
d_call: TRBD1
clone_size: NA
j_call: TRBJ1-4
cdr3_nt: TGTGCCAGCAGTGCCGGGACAGGGATTGAAAAACTGTTTTTT
cdr3_aa: CASSAGTGIEKLFF

v_call: TRBV9
d_call: TRBD2
clone_size: NA
j_call: TRBJ2-5
cdr3_nt: TGTGCCAGCAGCCCTGTCGGGACTAGCAAAGAGACCCAGTACTTC
cdr3_aa: CASSPVGTSKETQYF

v_call: TRBV30
d_call: NA
clone_size: few
j_call: TRBJ2-6
cdr3_nt: TGTGCCTGGACCACTCCCAGACTCTCTGGGGCCAACGTCCTGACTTTC
cdr3_aa: CAWTTPRLSGANVLTF

v_call: TRBV19
d_call: NA
clone_size: NA
j_call: TRBJ1-4
cdr3_nt: TGTGCCAGTAGTATGGGGCAGCTCGGCGTCGGGAAACTGTTTTTT
cdr3_aa: CASSMGQLGVGKLFF

v_call: TRBV28
d_call: NA
clone_size: NA
j_call: TRBJ1-3
cdr3_nt: TGTGCCAGCAGTTTGCGCGGGGTCTACTCTGGAAACACCATATATTTT
cdr3_aa: CASSLRGVYSGNTIYF

v_call: TRBV18
d_call: NA
clone_size: NA
j_call: TRBJ1-1
cdr3_nt: TGTGCCAGCTCACCATCGATCTACCCAGAAGCTTTCTTT
cdr3_aa: CASSPSIYPEAFF

v_call: TRBV30
d_call: NA
clone_size: NA
j_call: TRBJ1-1
cdr3_nt: TGTGCCTGGAGGAGACACCTGAACACTGAAGCTTTCTTT
cdr3_aa: CAWRRHLNTEAFF

v_call: TRBV6-1
d_call: NA
clone_size: few
j_call: TRBJ1-2
cdr3_nt: TGTGCCAGCAGTGAAGATAGTAGGGAGAGGTTGTATGGCTACACCTTC
cdr3_aa: CASSEDSRERLYGYTF

v_call: TRBV9
d_call: NA
clone_size: NA
j_call: TRBJ1-2
cdr3_nt: TGTGCCAGCAGCGTTAGATCAACCCGAACGTCAGGGGGCTACACCTTC
cdr3_aa: CASSVRSTRTSGGYTF

v_call: TRBV11-2
d_call: TRBD1
clone_size: NA
j_call: TRBJ1-2
cdr3_nt: TGTGCCAGCAGCCGAGACAGGGGGCAAACGGGGTTTAGGGATGGCTACACCTTC
cdr3_aa: CASSRDRGQTGFRDGYTF

v_call: TRBV11-1
d_call: NA
clone_size: NA
j_call: TRBJ2-5
cdr3_nt: TGTGCCAGCAGCTTAGGGGGGCGCCAAGAGGCCCAGTACTTC
cdr3_aa: CASSLGGRQEAQYF

v_call: TRBV21-1
d_call: NA
clone_size: NA
j_call: TRBJ2-7
cdr3_nt: TGTGCCAGCCATAATCCGGGACAGGGTTCCTACGAGCAGTACTTC
cdr3_aa: CASHNPGQGSYEQYF

v_call: TRBV5-4
d_call: TRBD1
clone_size: once
j_call: TRBJ1-2
cdr3_nt: TGTGCCAGCAGGATCGACAGGGTGGCTGGCTACACCTTC
cdr3_aa: CASRIDRVAGYTF

v_call: TRBV5-4
d_call: NA
clone_size: NA
j_call: TRBJ1-5
cdr3_nt: TGTGCCAGCAGCTTGGATGGGGGGAAGAACAATCAGCCCCAGCATTTT
cdr3_aa: CASSLDGGKNNQPQHF

v_call: TRBV29-1
d_call: TRBD1
clone_size: NA
j_call: TRBJ2-1
cdr3_nt: TGCAGCGCAAGACAGGGGCTAGAGGAGCAGTTCTTC
cdr3_aa: CSARQGLEEQFF

v_call: TRBV6-1
d_call: NA
clone_size: NA
j_call: TRBJ2-5
cdr3_nt: TGTGCCAGCAGTGAAGGCGGATTTAGGGAGACCCAGTACTTC
cdr3_aa: CASSEGGFRETQYF

v_call: TRBV14
d_call: TRBD1
clone_size: NA
j_call: TRBJ1-1
cdr3_nt: TGTGCCAGCAGCCACTTAGGGGGCAAGGGAATGAACACTGAAGCTTTCTTT
cdr3_aa: CASSHLGGKGMNTEAFF

v_call: TRBV9
d_call: TRBD2
clone_size: NA
j_call: TRBJ2-7
cdr3_nt: TGTGCCAGCAGCGTATCAGGACTAGCCGAGGAGCAGTACTTC
cdr3_aa: CASSVSGLAEEQYF

v_call: TRBV7-9
d_call: TRBD2
clone_size: few
j_call: TRBJ2-1
cdr3_nt: TGTGCCAGCAACAGTGGTGGCGGGGGGGGCTACAATGAGCAGTTCTTC
cdr3_aa: CASNSGGGGGYNEQFF

v_call: TRBV11-2
d_call: NA
clone_size: NA
j_call: TRBJ1-1
cdr3_nt: TGTGCCAGCAACTACTTTCTGAACACTGAAGCTTTCTTT
cdr3_aa: CASNYFLNTEAFF

v_call: TRBV19
d_call: NA
clone_size: NA
j_call: TRBJ1-2
cdr3_nt: TGTGCCAGTAGTAGTGGACACTTCTCATCTAACTATGGCTACACCTTC
cdr3_aa: CASSSGHFSSNYGYTF

v_call: TRBV11-2
d_call: NA
clone_size: NA
j_call: TRBJ1-4
cdr3_nt: TGTGCCAGCAGCTTTCGAGGTGAAAAACTGTTTTTT
cdr3_aa: CASSFRGEKLFF

v_call: TRBV5-1
d_call: NA
clone_size: NA
j_call: TRBJ2-1
cdr3_nt: TGCGCCAGCAGCCCGGGTGCCGGCAATGAGCAGTTCTTC
cdr3_aa: CASSPGAGNEQFF

v_call: TRBV5-4
d_call: TRBD1
clone_size: once
j_call: TRBJ2-5
cdr3_nt: TGTGCCAGCAGCCCGGACAGGTTAGGCGAGACCCAGTACTTC
cdr3_aa: CASSPDRLGETQYF

v_call: TRBV18
d_call: TRBD1
clone_size: NA
j_call: TRBJ1-5
cdr3_nt: TGTGCCAGCTCACCCTACTCGACAGGGCAGCCCCAGCATTTT
cdr3_aa: CASSPYSTGQPQHF

v_call: TRBV11-2
d_call: NA
clone_size: NA
j_call: TRBJ1-2
cdr3_nt: TGTGCCAGCAGCCCAACTCCCACAGGGTATTATGGCTACACCTTC
cdr3_aa: CASSPTPTGYYGYTF

v_call: TRBV12-5
d_call: NA
clone_size: NA
j_call: TRBJ1-1
cdr3_nt: TGTGCTAGTGGTCCCCTCGACGGCCGGGAGGACACTGAAGCTTTCTTT
cdr3_aa: CASGPLDGREDTEAFF

v_call: TRBV9
d_call: TRBD2
clone_size: NA
j_call: TRBJ2-1
cdr3_nt: TGTGCCAGCAGCGTAGTAGCGGGGGTCTACAATGAGCAGTTCTTC
cdr3_aa: CASSVVAGVYNEQFF

v_call: TRBV14
d_call: TRBD2
clone_size: few
j_call: TRBJ2-7
cdr3_nt: TGTGCCAGCAGCCAAGGCTTGCTAGCGGGGGGCCTCCAGGAGCAGTACTTC
cdr3_aa: CASSQGLLAGGLQEQYF

v_call: TRBV7-9
d_call: NA
clone_size: NA
j_call: TRBJ1-1
cdr3_nt: TGTGCCAGCAGCTTAGGGTCTGAGACTGAAGCTTTCTTT
cdr3_aa: CASSLGSETEAFF

v_call: TRBV5-4
d_call: TRBD1
clone_size: NA
j_call: TRBJ1-2
cdr3_nt: TGTGCCAGCAGCTTTTCCGACAGGGGCCCTCCGACGGGTGGCTACACCTTC
cdr3_aa: CASSFSDRGPPTGGYTF

v_call: TRBV5-1
d_call: NA
clone_size: NA
j_call: TRBJ1-3
cdr3_nt: TGCGCCAGCAGCTTGGCCGGACGGGAACGGGGAAACACCATATATTTT
cdr3_aa: CASSLAGRERGNTIYF

v_call: TRBV6-1
d_call: TRBD2
clone_size: NA
j_call: TRBJ2-7
cdr3_nt: TGTGCCAGCTTCTTTGGGGGGGAGGTATACGAGCAGTACTTC
cdr3_aa: CASFFGGEVYEQYF

v_call: TRBV5-1
d_call: NA
clone_size: NA
j_call: TRBJ1-6
cdr3_nt: TGCGCCAGCAGCTTGGCCGACATTGGGAATTCACCCCTCCACTTT
cdr3_aa: CASSLADIGNSPLHF

v_call: TRBV2
d_call: NA
clone_size: NA
j_call: TRBJ2-3
cdr3_nt: TGTGCCAGCAGAGGAGGGGACACAGATACGCAGTATTTT
cdr3_aa: CASRGGDTDTQYF

v_call: TRBV7-9
d_call: TRBD1
clone_size: NA
j_call: TRBJ1-1
cdr3_nt: TGTGCCAGCAGCACCGGACAGGCCTCACGGATGAACACTGAAGCTTTCTTT
cdr3_aa: CASSTGQASRMNTEAFF